This passage covers 22 T cell receptor beta chains from one sample sequenced in a study of T cell responses to AZD1222 COVID-19 vaccine. This table comes from immunoSEQ multiplex PCR, and its TCRdb copy is limited to in-frame clones, with some not included. The sample holds 100,000 or so clones, around 90% seen once. The source material was peripheral blood, sampled on day 0 of AZD1222 vaccination. Receptor source: an adult in good health.

The chain joins TRBV19 to TRBJ2-7, with 7 nucleotides matching TRBD2. The CDR3 sequence is 12 residues long. Germline loops: CDR1 LNHDA, CDR2 SQIVND (reference sequence). J gave up 12 bases and V 5 bases, and 10 bases lay outside the gene matches. CDR3 coding DNA: TGTGCCAGTAGTGTTCGCGGGAGACCCGCGTACTTC. This codes for CASSVRGRPAYF. Complete variable domain (other parts from reference TRBV19 and TRBJ2-7): DGGITQSPKYLFRKEGQNVTLSCEQNLNHDAMYWYRQDPGQGLRLIYYSQIVNDFQKGDIAEGYSVSREKKESFPLTVTSAQKNPTAFYLCASSVRGRPAYFGPGTRLTVT.

This clone has just a few counts. This chain joins TRBV7-2 and TRBJ2-4; D may be TRBD1 (6 bases). Germline assignment: CDR1 SGHTA and CDR2 FQGNSA. The germline V and J ends were trimmed by 1 base and 8 bases, with 18 bases remaining between them. The CDR3 sequence is 16 residues long. In nucleotides, the CDR3 is TGTGCCAGCAGCTTAGTGGCAGGGACACTGGGGGACATTCAGTACTTC. It specifies CASSLVAGTLGDIQYF.

CDR3 loop: CASSETNTGELFF. CDR3 bases: TGTGCCAGCAGCGAAACGAACACCGGGGAGCTGTTTTTT. The chain joins TRBV7-3 to TRBJ2-2; D is undetermined. The V end was cut by 5 bases, the J end by 0 bases, with 4 bases between. The germline V gene encodes CDR1 SGHTA and CDR2 FQGTGA. CDR3 length: 13 residues.

The CDR3 spells CASSPTGTDGYTF. Here the CDR3 DNA reads TGCGCCAGCAGCCCGACAGGGACGGATGGCTACACCTTC. The chain couples TRBV5-1 to TRBJ1-2, with TRBD1 identical over 7 bases. From germline, CDR1 is SGHRS and CDR2 YFSETQ. Trimming removed 4 bases from V and 6 bases from J; junction bases left unmatched: 6. This CDR3 spans 13 amino acids.

The CDR3 spells CSVDISGLSYEQYF. CDR3 in DNA: TGCAGCGTTGACATCAGCGGCCTCTCCTACGAGCAGTACTTC. This chain connects TRBV29-1 to TRBJ2-7, with D possibly being TRBD2 (5 bases). Trimming cost V 3 bases and J 0 bases, with 12 bases left between them. CDR3 length: 14 amino acids. Germline loops: CDR1 SQVTM, CDR2 ANQGSEA.

This chain links TRBV27 with TRBJ2-1; possibly TRBD1 for D (5 bases). V gave up 10 bases and J gave up 0 bases, with 13 bases separating them. Germline lookup yields CDR1 MNHEY and CDR2 SMNVEV (reference sequence). This CDR3 is built from 14 residues. This CDR3 reads CATQGGTSYNEQFF. CDR3 bases: TGTGCCACCCAGGGCGGTACCTCCTACAATGAGCAGTTCTTC.

This chain joins TRBV19 and TRBJ1-5; possible D gene TRBD1, 5 bases. Germline V lookup: CDR1 LNHDA, CDR2 SQIVND (reference sequence). Trimming stripped 9 bases from V and 10 bases from J, with 16 bases between. The CDR3 is made up of 12 amino acids. The CDR3 DNA is TGTGCCAGCAAATCGGGGGTCTTACCCCAGCATTTT. Translation gives CASKSGVLPQHF.

V is TRBV29-1 and J is TRBJ1-2, with D possibly TRBD1 on 5 matching bases. With 4 bases removed from V and 8 bases from J, the gap between germline ends came to 11 bases. Germline V CDR1 and CDR2: SQVTM, ANQGSEA. This CDR3 has 11 amino acids. CDR3 amino acids: CSVGRGRGYTF. Written as DNA, the CDR3 is TGCAGCGTTGGCCGGGGACGGGGCTACACCTTC.

This clone was seen just once. The gene calls are TRBV5-1 and TRBJ1-2, with D uncertain. This CDR3 is 14 amino acids long. Germline values: CDR1 SGHRS, CDR2 YFSETQ. Trimming took off 0 bases at V and 0 bases at J, with 6 bases between the two ends. The CDR3 DNA reads as TGCGCCAGCAGCTTGGATCAGGCTAACTATGGCTACACCTTC. Amino acids: CASSLDQANYGYTF.

V gene TRBV30 combines with J gene TRBJ1-5, with 8 bases matching TRBD1. There are 13 residues in the CDR3. CDR1 is GTSNPN and CDR2 is SVGIG in the germline V gene (reference sequence). The V segment lost 5 bases and the J segment 6 bases; nucleotides outside the gene matches: 6. CDR3 sequence: CAWQTGESQPQHF. The CDR3, as DNA: TGTGCCTGGCAGACAGGGGAAAGTCAGCCCCAGCATTTT.

The V and J genes are TRBV9 and TRBJ2-2; 12 nucleotides agree with TRBD2. This CDR3 has 17 amino acids. Per germline, CDR1 SGDLS and CDR2 YYNGEE. V lost 4 bases and J lost 4; bases outside the gene matches: 8. Here the CDR3 DNA reads TGTGCCAGCAGCACAAGACTAGCGGGAGCTGGCACCGGGGAGCTGTTTTTT. Its protein is CASSTRLAGAGTGELFF.

The genes are TRBV18 and TRBJ1-3; no firm D call. The CDR3 extends over 14 amino acids. Germline lookup yields CDR1 KGHSH and CDR2 LQKENI. Trimming stripped 4 bases from V and 0 bases from J, with 7 bases between. CDR3 sequence (DNA): TGTGCCAGCTCACAGGGAAACTCTGGAAACACCATATATTTT. This codes for CASSQGNSGNTIYF.

The rearrangement uses TRBV18 and TRBJ2-5; D possibly corresponds to TRBD1 (5 bases). The V end lost 4 bases, the J end lost 0 bases, and 12 bases lay between the germline ends. CDR3 length equals 15 residues. CDR1 KGHSH and CDR2 LQKENI come from the germline V gene. Here the CDR3 reads CASSRGRVYQETQYF. CDR3 DNA: TGTGCCAGCTCACGGGGCAGGGTGTACCAAGAGACCCAGTACTTC.

The genes are TRBV6-2 or TRBV6-3 and TRBJ2-1; D perhaps matches TRBD2 (6 bases). V lost 2 bases and J 7 bases, leaving 15 bases between the germline ends. There are 15 residues in the CDR3. Germline V CDR1 and CDR2: MNHEY, SVGEGT. Written as DNA, the CDR3 is TGTGCCAGCAGTTACCCCGGCGGGACGGGGAATGAGCAGTTCTTC. Translation gives CASSYPGGTGNEQFF.

This chain connects TRBV28 to TRBJ2-5, with 10 bases aligning to TRBD2. Trimming removed 5 bases from V and 4 bases from J; junction bases left unmatched: 31. Germline V CDR1 and CDR2: MDHEN, SYDVKM. The CDR3 consists of 23 residues. CDR3 sequence (DNA): TGTGCCAGCAGTACACTAGCGGGACTTGTATGGGAGGGGTGGCGGGAGTATGGAGAGACCCAGTACTTC. This translates into CASSTLAGLVWEGWREYGETQYF. The variable domain in full, with the rest retrieved from reference TRBV28 and TRBJ2-5, is DVKVTQSSRYLVKRTGEKVFLECVQDMDHENMFWYRQDPGLGLRLIYFSYDVKMKEKGDIPEGYSVSREKKERFSLILESASTNQTSMYLCASSTLAGLVWEGWREYGETQYFGPGTRLLVL.

This chain uses TRBV3-1 (or the pseudogene TRBV3-2) with TRBJ2-3; 10 nucleotides match TRBD2. CDR1 and CDR2 (germline): LGHDT, YNNKEL (reference sequence). After removal of 4 bases from V and 2 bases from J, the junction contained 6 bases not matched to a gene. CDR3 size: 16 residues. The DNA for the CDR3 is TGTGCCAGCAGCCCCCTAGCGGGAGCCTCCACAGATACGCAGTATTTT. Translation: CASSPLAGASTDTQYF.

The CDR3 loop reads CASSNPDRLINYGYTF. The CDR3 nucleotides are TGTGCCAGCAGTAACCCGGACAGATTAATTAACTATGGCTACACCTTC. The genes are TRBV6-6 and TRBJ1-2, with D tentatively TRBD1 (6 bases). Trimming removed 5 bases at V and 1 base at J, with 17 bases between. The CDR3 is made up of 16 amino acids. Germline-derived CDR1 and CDR2 are MNHNY and SVGAGI (reference sequence).

V is TRBV5-5 and J is TRBJ2-1; 9 bases map to TRBD2. The germline gives CDR1 SGHKS, CDR2 YYEKEE (reference sequence). This CDR3 spans 15 amino acids. V shed 2 bases and J 9 bases; nucleotides not matched to a gene: 9. In DNA, the CDR3 is TGTGCCAGCAGCTTTACCGGGACTAGCATGGGTGAGCAGTTCTTC. Its translation: CASSFTGTSMGEQFF. Complete variable domain (other parts from reference TRBV5-5 and TRBJ2-1): DAGVTQSPTHLIKTRGQQVTLRCSPISGHKSVSWYQQVLGQGPQFIFQYYEKEERGRGNFPDRFSARQFPNYSSELNVNALLLGDSALYLCASSFTGTSMGEQFFGPGTRLTVL.

CDR3 residues: CASTPSHLMNTEAFF. As DNA, the CDR3 is TGTGCCAGTACCCCCTCACATCTCATGAACACTGAAGCTTTCTTT. The V and J genes are TRBV19 and TRBJ1-1; no reliable D call. The germline V gene has CDR1 LNHDA and CDR2 SQIVND (reference sequence). Trimming shortened V by 7 bases and J by 0 bases, and 15 bases separated the two germline ends. CDR3 length: 15 amino acids.

This chain links TRBV2 with TRBJ2-2; 9 bases agree with TRBD1. In germline, CDR1 is SNHLY, CDR2 FYNNEI. V lost 7 bases, J lost 6 bases, and 6 bases stayed unmatched. The CDR3 extends over 14 amino acids. CDR3 loop: CASMGTGGPGELFF. CDR3 bases: TGTGCCAGCATGGGCACAGGGGGCCCCGGGGAGCTGTTTTTT.

The CDR3: CASSKGLAENYEQYF. The CDR3, as DNA: TGTGCCAGCAGTAAAGGGCTAGCGGAAAACTACGAGCAGTACTTC. The J gene is TRBJ2-7, the V gene TRBV2; 7 nucleotides match TRBD2. Unmatched junction bases numbered 10, after V lost 5 bases and J lost 3 bases. The CDR3 totals 15 residues. From germline, CDR1 is SNHLY and CDR2 FYNNEI.

V and J are TRBV20-1 and TRBJ2-1; no clear D gene. This CDR3 spans 11 amino acids. Trimming pared 3 bases from V and 7 bases from J, leaving 7 bases between. The germline CDR1 and CDR2 sequences are DFQATT and SNEGSKA (reference sequence). This CDR3 reads CSARTSNEQFF. The CDR3 DNA reads as TGCAGTGCTAGGACTTCTAATGAGCAGTTCTTC.